This T cell receptor beta chain was identified during a study of hypomethylating agent response in myelodysplastic syndrome. Study observations and caveats: Healthy controls were not age-matched to MDS patients, possibly affecting comparisons.

Sequencing used immunoSEQ multiplex PCR; TCRdb keeps in-frame clones, though not all of them. The data hold 5,000 or so clones, with about four fifths observed a single time. Germline V gene lookup returns CDR1 DFQATT and CDR2 SNEGSKA (reference sequence). V trimming: 6 bases; J trimming: 6 bases; junction bases outside the gene matches: 4. This CDR3 is 11 amino acids long. Of note for this clone: Its target is unknown.

The chain uses TRBV20-1 and TRBJ2-7; TRBD2 matches 8 bases. This TCR derives from a human donor with myelodysplastic syndrome. Material: bone marrow, obtained before or after starting hypomethylating agent treatment for myelodysplastic syndrome (not recorded which). This chain's CDR3 is CSAGLAREQYF. DNA for the CDR3: TGCAGTGCAGGACTAGCCCGCGAGCAGTACTTC.